The 29 T cell receptor beta chains given below trace back to one sample, sequenced in a study of chronic HIV infection and antiretroviral therapy. TCRdb reprocessed the 5' RACE reads with MiXCR, giving one entry per CDR3 protein. In the table there are roughly 48,000 distinct CDR3 sequences, under 20% of which are singletons. Sequenced: peripheral blood. These receptors all stem from an adult who had HIV and had not received antiretroviral therapy, or was an uninfected healthy control (not recorded which).

This clonotype turned up a few times. The chain carries TRBV15 and TRBJ2-7, with 8 bases identical to TRBD2. CDR1 is LNHNV, CDR2 YYDKDF, per germline (reference sequence). J gave up 2 bases and V 1 base, and 4 bases lay outside the gene matches. The CDR3 spans 15 residues. The CDR3 DNA is TGTGCCACCAGCAGAGTAGCGGGAAAGGCCTACGAGCAGTACTTC. Protein product: CATSRVAGKAYEQYF.

The chain recombines TRBV28 with TRBJ1-5, with unresolved D. The CDR3 is 13 residues long. The V end lost 6 bases, the J end lost 6 bases, and 12 bases lay between the germline ends. Germline CDR1 and CDR2: MDHEN and SYDVKM. The CDR3 is CASSTRSGQPQHF. The CDR3 nucleotides read TGTGCCAGCAGCACAAGGTCGGGTCAGCCCCAGCATTTT.

This clonotype was recorded a few times. The V and J genes are TRBV7-6 and TRBJ1-4, with D tentatively TRBD1 (5 bases). V was trimmed by 8 bases and J by 7 bases, leaving 11 bases between them. CDR3 size: 12 residues. Per the germline V gene, CDR1 is SGHVS and CDR2 is FNYEAQ. The CDR3 bases are TGTGCCAGCCAAAATGGGGGTGAAAAACTGTTTTTT. This encodes CASQNGGEKLFF.

This clonotype was seen a handful of times. J is TRBJ1-4 and V is TRBV28, with D possibly TRBD1 on 6 matching bases. Germline V gene lookup returns CDR1 MDHEN and CDR2 SYDVKM. V shed 4 bases and J shed 1 base, with 10 bases lying between them. There are 15 residues in the CDR3. CDR3 loop: CASSSGGETNEKLFF. The CDR3 coding sequence is TGTGCCAGCAGTTCGGGGGGCGAAACTAATGAAAAACTGTTTTTT. The complete variable domain, with remaining parts taken from reference TRBV28 and TRBJ1-4, reads DVKVTQSSRYLVKRTGEKVFLECVQDMDHENMFWYRQDPGLGLRLIYFSYDVKMKEKGDIPEGYSVSREKKERFSLILESASTNQTSMYLCASSSGGETNEKLFFGSGTQLSVL.

This clonotype has only a few counts. The chain employs TRBV11-2 and TRBJ2-1; D gene uncertain. Trimming shortened V by 2 bases and J by 9 bases, and 5 bases separated the two germline ends. Germline assignment: CDR1 SGHAT and CDR2 FQNNGV. There are 11 residues in the CDR3. This CDR3 reads CASSLLGEQFF. The CDR3 nucleotides are TGTGCCAGCAGCTTATTGGGTGAGCAGTTCTTC.

This clonotype occurred a few times. The CDR3 sequence: CASSLEAGNEKLFF. The CDR3 DNA reads as TGCGCCAGCAGCTTGGAGGCGGGGAATGAAAAACTGTTTTTT. The chain carries TRBV5-1 and TRBJ1-4, with D unresolved. Looked up from germline, CDR1 is SGHRS and CDR2 is YFSETQ. CDR3 length equals 14 residues. V dropped 0 bases and J dropped 5 bases, with 8 bases sitting between them.

The gene calls are TRBV12-3 or TRBV12-4 and TRBJ2-3; 10 bases fit TRBD1. CDR3 length: 16 residues. The V gene end was trimmed by 6 bases and the J gene end by 0 bases; junction bases not matched to a gene: 6. In nucleotides, the CDR3 is TGTGCCAGCAGCCGACAGGGGGCTTTAAGCACAGATACGCAGTATTTT. This gives the protein CASSRQGALSTDTQYF.

This clonotype showed up just a few times. The rearrangement uses TRBV10-3 and TRBJ2-1; D is unresolved. V was pared by 2 bases and J by 7 bases, with 6 bases between. CDR3 length: 12 residues. The germline gives CDR1 ENHRY, CDR2 SYGVKD. The CDR3 coding sequence is TGTGCCATCAGTGAGAACGGGAATGAGCAGTTCTTC. Residues: CAISENGNEQFF.

The V call is TRBV28, the J call TRBJ2-3, with 10 bases identical to TRBD2. Germline-derived CDR1 and CDR2 are MDHEN and SYDVKM. The junction had 12 bases not matched to a gene; V was cut back by 3 bases and J by 0 bases. This CDR3 contains 19 residues. In DNA form, the CDR3 reads TGTGCCAGCAGTTTTAGGTTGGTAGCGGGAGGACCAAGCACAGATACGCAGTATTTT. Amino acids: CASSFRLVAGGPSTDTQYF.

The J gene is TRBJ2-5, the V gene TRBV30, with no clear D. The CDR3 totals 11 residues. CDR1 is GTSNPN and CDR2 is SVGIG in the germline V gene (reference sequence). Trimming took off 5 bases at V and 7 bases at J, with 11 bases between the two ends. CDR3 protein: CAWYDSGTQYF. Written as DNA, the CDR3 is TGTGCCTGGTACGACTCGGGGACCCAGTACTTC.

This rearrangement joins TRBV5-4 to TRBJ1-4; 7 bases match TRBD1. V was clipped by 1 base and J by 8 bases; unmatched bases: 11. The CDR3 is 16 amino acids. Germline values: CDR1 SGHNT, CDR2 YYREEE (reference sequence). Here the CDR3 reads CASSLMSRDSQEKLFF. The CDR3, as DNA: TGTGCCAGCAGCTTGATGAGCCGGGACAGTCAAGAAAAACTGTTTTTT.

V gene TRBV29-1 combines with J gene TRBJ1-1, with D perhaps TRBD1 (5 bases). CDR1 SQVTM and CDR2 ANQGSEA come from the germline V gene. CDR3 length equals 13 residues. V was clipped by 3 bases and J by 6 bases, with 14 bases between them. The CDR3, as DNA: TGCAGCGTTGATGGTACGCAGGGCCCTGAAGCTTTCTTT. Encoded protein: CSVDGTQGPEAFF.

The V gene is TRBV10-3, the J gene TRBJ2-5, with a tentative D call TRBD1 (6 bases). The CDR3 spans 14 residues. V lost 6 bases, J lost 5 bases, and 16 bases lay in between. Germline V gene lookup returns CDR1 ENHRY and CDR2 SYGVKD. CDR3 nucleotide sequence: TGTGCCATCAGCAAGGCAACAGGGTCGGAGACCCAGTACTTC. It encodes CAISKATGSETQYF.

This clonotype came up a few times. This chain connects TRBV2 to TRBJ1-2, with 10 bases matching TRBD1. The CDR3 runs 14 residues. The germline V gene has CDR1 SNHLY and CDR2 FYNNEI. The ends lost 10 bases at V and 8 bases at J; junction bases unmatched: 13. The CDR3 here is CAIPLGQGERGYTF. The CDR3 DNA follows: TGTGCCATACCTTTAGGACAGGGGGAGAGAGGCTACACCTTC.

Relative to its sample, this clonotype is medium-sized (0.01 to 0.1%). The rearrangement links TRBV29-1 to TRBJ2-7; 7 positions match TRBD1. Germline trimming cut 1 base from V and 4 bases from J; bases unmatched to any gene: 7. The germline gives CDR1 SQVTM, CDR2 ANQGSEA. This CDR3 is built from 14 residues. Here the CDR3 DNA reads TGCAGCGTTGAAGCATGGACAGGTACTTACGAGCAGTACTTC. Translated, it gives CSVEAWTGTYEQYF.

This clonotype was detected a few times. The V gene is TRBV7-9, the J gene TRBJ2-3; D is undetermined. The CDR3 is 13 residues long. V was pared by 1 base and J by 3 bases, with 5 bases between. The germline gives CDR1 SEHNR, CDR2 FQNEAQ (reference sequence). DNA of the CDR3: TGTGCCAGCAGCTTAGATCAAACAGATACGCAGTATTTT. Its translation: CASSLDQTDTQYF.

The chain combines TRBV25-1 with TRBJ1-4, with D tentatively TRBD1 (5 bases). CDR1 and CDR2 (germline): MGHDK, SYGVNS. V was clipped by 8 bases and J by 3 bases, with 16 bases between them. This CDR3 has 15 residues. CDR3 in amino acids: CASGGASVANEKLFF. CDR3 nucleotide sequence: TGTGCCAGCGGAGGGGCCTCTGTGGCTAATGAAAAACTGTTTTTT. The whole variable domain, remainder taken from reference TRBV25-1 and TRBJ1-4, is EADIYQTPRYLVIGTGKKITLECSQTMGHDKMYWYQQDPGMELHLIHYSYGVNSTEKGDLSSESTVSRIRTEHFPLTLESARPSHTSQYLCASGGASVANEKLFFGSGTQLSVL.

This clonotype was seen a handful of times. The chain couples TRBV12-3 or TRBV12-4 to TRBJ2-2; D gene uncertain. This CDR3 contains 14 residues. Trimming took off 5 bases at V and 3 bases at J, with 10 bases between the two ends. CDR3 DNA: TGTGCCAGCAGTCCGCAGCGTCACACCGGGGAGCTGTTTTTT. Its protein is CASSPQRHTGELFF.

The chain joins TRBV15 to TRBJ2-4; D may be TRBD1 or TRBD2 (5 bases each). CDR3 length equals 14 residues. Germline-derived CDR1 and CDR2 are LNHNV and YYDKDF (reference sequence). Trimming pared 3 bases from V and 3 bases from J, leaving 9 bases between. The CDR3: CATSSGAGKNIQYF. For the CDR3, the DNA is TGTGCCACCAGCAGCGGGGCGGGCAAAAACATTCAGTACTTC.

This clonotype has more than one count but fewer than ten. The CDR3 DNA sequence: TGTGCCAGCAGCAAAGGGCAGACCGGGCAACTGTTTTTT. Residues: CASSKGQTGQLFF. The V gene is TRBV21-1, the J gene TRBJ1-4; TRBD1 is the table's D call and was not checked against the DNA. TRBV21-1 constitutes a pseudogene. This CDR3 is built from 13 residues.

The rearrangement uses TRBV25-1 and TRBJ2-7; D is perhaps TRBD2 (5 bases). Germline-derived CDR1 and CDR2 are MGHDK and SYGVNS. The length of the CDR3 is 16 residues. Between the trimmed V and J ends, which lost 1 base and 0 bases, there was a span of 13 bases. CDR3 DNA: TGTGCCAGCAGTGAATGGCTTGCGGGCGGCTCCTACGAGCAGTACTTC. Its translation: CASSEWLAGGSYEQYF.

This clonotype has a handful of counts. This chain joins TRBV29-1 and TRBJ1-4; perhaps TRBD1 as D (5 bases). V gave up 5 bases and J gave up 3 bases, with 10 bases separating them. This CDR3 region has 13 residues. The V gene's germline CDR1 is SQVTM and CDR2 ANQGSEA. CDR3 sequence: CSVLRGPNEKLFF. CDR3 nucleotide sequence: TGCAGCGTTTTGAGGGGACCTAATGAAAAACTGTTTTTT.

The chain joins TRBV6-2 or TRBV6-3 to TRBJ2-1, with 7 bases matching TRBD2. Unmatched junction bases numbered 9, after V lost 2 bases and J lost 2 bases. The CDR3 has 17 residues. Germline V CDR1 and CDR2: MNHEY, SVGEGT. The CDR3: CASSYRGPSGPYNEQFF. The CDR3 DNA sequence: TGTGCCAGCAGTTACAGAGGGCCTAGCGGACCCTACAATGAGCAGTTCTTC.

This clonotype has a handful of counts. J is TRBJ2-7 and V is TRBV2; 8 bases agree with TRBD2. The CDR3 consists of 15 residues. Germline V gene data show CDR1 as SNHLY and CDR2 as FYNNEI. After removal of 6 bases from V and 1 base from J, the junction contained 8 bases not matched to a gene. For the CDR3, the DNA is TGTGCCAGCAGCGACCGCCGGGGGGGATCCTACGAGCAGTACTTC. This encodes CASSDRRGGSYEQYF.

This clonotype was observed a handful of times. The chain combines TRBV25-1 with TRBJ2-5; 8 nucleotides line up with TRBD1. Germline assignment: CDR1 MGHDK and CDR2 SYGVNS. There are 15 residues in the CDR3. V lost 5 bases and J lost 5; bases outside the gene matches: 10. The CDR3 nucleotides read TGTGCCAGCAGTCCCGGGACAGGCGCCGGGGAGACCCAGTACTTC. Protein sequence: CASSPGTGAGETQYF.

Only one count was recorded for this clonotype. As DNA, the CDR3 is TGCAGCGGGCAGCAGGGACCCTACGAGCAGTACTTC. It specifies CSGQQGPYEQYF. The rearrangement joins TRBV29-1 to TRBJ2-7; possibly TRBD1 or TRBD2 for D (5 bases each). Trimming cost V 7 bases and J 2 bases, with 12 bases left between them. The CDR3 extends over 12 amino acids. Germline CDR1 SQVTM, CDR2 ANQGSEA.

In this sample, this clonotype turned up a few times. The chain uses TRBV10-2 and TRBJ2-3, with 10 nucleotides matching TRBD2. J gave up 10 bases and V 7 bases, and 11 bases lay outside the gene matches. This CDR3 contains 14 residues. Looked up from germline, CDR1 is WSHSY and CDR2 is SAAADI. CDR3 loop: CASTSAGGPSAQYF. In nucleotides, the CDR3 is TGCGCCAGCACCTCAGCGGGAGGGCCGTCCGCGCAGTATTTT.

The sample holds a few counts of this clonotype. The V call is TRBV29-1, the J call TRBJ2-1; the match to TRBD2 covers 15 bases. Germline V gives CDR1 SQVTM, CDR2 ANQGSEA. The CDR3 is 16 amino acids. Trimming removed 4 bases from V and 5 bases from J; junction bases left unmatched: 6. CDR3 loop: CSVGTSGRALDNEQFF. CDR3 coding DNA: TGCAGCGTTGGGACTAGCGGGAGGGCCCTCGACAATGAGCAGTTCTTC.

The V and J genes are TRBV20-1 and TRBJ2-7; D ambiguous. Between the trimmed V and J ends, which lost 6 bases and 0 bases, there was a span of 12 bases. The CDR3 covers 13 residues. CDR1 is DFQATT, CDR2 SNEGSKA, per germline (reference sequence). CDR3 region: CSARPGYSYEQYF. Here the CDR3 DNA reads TGCAGTGCCCGGCCGGGTTACTCCTACGAGCAGTACTTC.